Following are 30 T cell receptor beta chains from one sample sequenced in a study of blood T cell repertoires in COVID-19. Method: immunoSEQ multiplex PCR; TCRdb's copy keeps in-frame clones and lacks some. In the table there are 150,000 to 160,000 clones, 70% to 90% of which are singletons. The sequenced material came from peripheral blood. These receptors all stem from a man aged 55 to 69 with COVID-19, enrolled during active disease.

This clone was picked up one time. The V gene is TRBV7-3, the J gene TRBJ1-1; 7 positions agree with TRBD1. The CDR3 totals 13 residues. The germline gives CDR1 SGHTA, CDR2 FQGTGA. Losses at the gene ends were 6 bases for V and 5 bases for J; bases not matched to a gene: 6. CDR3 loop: CASSYSTGTEAFF. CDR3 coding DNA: TGTGCCAGCAGTTATTCGACAGGGACTGAAGCTTTCTTT.

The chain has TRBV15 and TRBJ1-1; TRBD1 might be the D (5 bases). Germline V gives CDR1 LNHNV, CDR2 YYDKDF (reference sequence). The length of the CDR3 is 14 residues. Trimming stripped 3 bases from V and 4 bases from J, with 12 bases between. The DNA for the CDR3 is TGTGCCACCAGCAGGGACGGGGGGAGCACTGAAGCTTTCTTT. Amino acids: CATSRDGGSTEAFF.

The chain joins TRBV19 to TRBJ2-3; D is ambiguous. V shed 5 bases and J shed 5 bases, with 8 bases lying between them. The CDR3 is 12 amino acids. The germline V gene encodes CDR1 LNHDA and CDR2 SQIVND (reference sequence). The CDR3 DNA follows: TGTGCCAGTAGTTCCGGTATAGATACGCAGTATTTT. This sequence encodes CASSSGIDTQYF. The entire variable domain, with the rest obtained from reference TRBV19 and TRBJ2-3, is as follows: DGGITQSPKYLFRKEGQNVTLSCEQNLNHDAMYWYRQDPGQGLRLIYYSQIVNDFQKGDIAEGYSVSREKKESFPLTVTSAQKNPTAFYLCASSSGIDTQYFGPGTRLTVL.

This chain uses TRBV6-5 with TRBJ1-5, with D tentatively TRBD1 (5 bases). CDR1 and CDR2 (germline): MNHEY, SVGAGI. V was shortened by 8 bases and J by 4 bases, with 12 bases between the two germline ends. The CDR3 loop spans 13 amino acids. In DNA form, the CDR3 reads TGTGCCAGCTCCGACAGCCTAAATCAGCCCCAGCATTTT. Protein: CASSDSLNQPQHF.

The chain's CDR3 is CSASQQREAFF. In nucleotides, the CDR3 is TGCAGTGCTAGCCAACAGAGAGAAGCTTTCTTT. This chain links TRBV20-1 with TRBJ1-1; no firm D call. Trimming took 3 bases from V and 8 from J, leaving 10 bases between them. CDR1 and CDR2 from the germline V gene are DFQATT and SNEGSKA (reference sequence). The CDR3 length is 11 residues.

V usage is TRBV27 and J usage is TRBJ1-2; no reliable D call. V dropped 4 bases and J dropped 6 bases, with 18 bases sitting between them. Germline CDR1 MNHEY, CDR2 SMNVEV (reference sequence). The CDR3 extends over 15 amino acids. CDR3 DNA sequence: TGTGCCAGCAGTTCCGCTTTATCGCTCGGGGATGGCTACACCTTC. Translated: CASSSALSLGDGYTF.

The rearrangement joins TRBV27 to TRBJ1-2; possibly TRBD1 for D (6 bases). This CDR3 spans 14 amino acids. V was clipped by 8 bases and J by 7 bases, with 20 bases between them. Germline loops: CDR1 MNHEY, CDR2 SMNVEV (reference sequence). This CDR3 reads CASGRGASFGGYTF. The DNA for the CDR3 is TGTGCCAGCGGCAGGGGCGCAAGTTTCGGTGGCTACACCTTC.

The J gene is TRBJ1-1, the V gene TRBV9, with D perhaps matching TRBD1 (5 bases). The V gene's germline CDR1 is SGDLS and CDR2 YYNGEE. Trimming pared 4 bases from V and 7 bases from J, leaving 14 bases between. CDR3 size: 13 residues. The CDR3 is CASSSGTLGEAFF. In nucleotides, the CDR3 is TGTGCCAGCAGCTCTGGGACTCTGGGTGAAGCTTTCTTT.

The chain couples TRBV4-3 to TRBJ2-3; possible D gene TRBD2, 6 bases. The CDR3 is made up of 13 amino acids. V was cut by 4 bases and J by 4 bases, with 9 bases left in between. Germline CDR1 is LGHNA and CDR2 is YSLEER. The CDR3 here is CASSPREADTQYF. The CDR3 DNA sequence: TGCGCCAGCAGCCCCAGGGAGGCAGATACGCAGTATTTT.

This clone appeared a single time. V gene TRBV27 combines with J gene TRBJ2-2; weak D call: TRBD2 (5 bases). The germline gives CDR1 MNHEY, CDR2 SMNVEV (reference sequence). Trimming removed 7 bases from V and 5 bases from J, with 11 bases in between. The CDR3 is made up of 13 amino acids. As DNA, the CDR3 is TGTGCCAGCATGGAGAGGGAAACCGGGGAGCTGTTTTTT. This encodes CASMERETGELFF.

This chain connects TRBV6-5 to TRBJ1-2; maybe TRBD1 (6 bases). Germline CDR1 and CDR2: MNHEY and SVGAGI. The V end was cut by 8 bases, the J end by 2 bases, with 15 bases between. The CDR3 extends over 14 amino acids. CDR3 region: CASATGQGNYGYTF. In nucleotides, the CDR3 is TGTGCCAGCGCCACAGGGCAGGGGAACTATGGCTACACCTTC.

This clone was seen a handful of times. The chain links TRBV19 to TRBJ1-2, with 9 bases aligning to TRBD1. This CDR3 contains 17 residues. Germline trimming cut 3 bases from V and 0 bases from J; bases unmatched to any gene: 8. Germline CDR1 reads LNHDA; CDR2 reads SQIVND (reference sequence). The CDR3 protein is CASSMVDRGNPNYGYTF. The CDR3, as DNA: TGTGCCAGTAGTATGGTGGACAGGGGAAACCCTAACTATGGCTACACCTTC.

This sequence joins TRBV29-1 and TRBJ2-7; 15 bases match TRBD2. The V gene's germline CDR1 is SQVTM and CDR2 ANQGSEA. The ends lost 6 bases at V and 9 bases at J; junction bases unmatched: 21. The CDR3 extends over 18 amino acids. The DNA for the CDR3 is TGCAGCGTCGCCGGGACTAGCGGGAGGCAGGCAACCTACGGGGGGCAGTACTTC. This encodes CSVAGTSGRQATYGGQYF.

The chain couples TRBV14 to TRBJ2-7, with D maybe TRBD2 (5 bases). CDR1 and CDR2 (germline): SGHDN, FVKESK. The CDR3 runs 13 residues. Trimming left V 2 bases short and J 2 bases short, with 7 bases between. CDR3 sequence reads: CASSQQTTYEQYF. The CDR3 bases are TGTGCCAGCAGCCAACAGACTACCTACGAGCAGTACTTC.

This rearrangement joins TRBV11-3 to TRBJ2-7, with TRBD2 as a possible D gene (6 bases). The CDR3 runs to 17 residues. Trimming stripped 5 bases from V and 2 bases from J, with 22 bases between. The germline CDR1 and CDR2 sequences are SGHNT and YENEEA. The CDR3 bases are TGTGCCAGCAGCCGACCGTCCCCCGCGGGGCACACCTACGAGCAGTACTTC. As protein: CASSRPSPAGHTYEQYF.

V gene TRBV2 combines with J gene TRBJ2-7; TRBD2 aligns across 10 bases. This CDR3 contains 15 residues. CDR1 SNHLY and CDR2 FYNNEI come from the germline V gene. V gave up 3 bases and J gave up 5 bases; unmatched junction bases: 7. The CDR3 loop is CASSDVASGSHEQYF. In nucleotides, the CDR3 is TGTGCCAGCAGTGATGTCGCTAGCGGGAGCCACGAGCAGTACTTC.

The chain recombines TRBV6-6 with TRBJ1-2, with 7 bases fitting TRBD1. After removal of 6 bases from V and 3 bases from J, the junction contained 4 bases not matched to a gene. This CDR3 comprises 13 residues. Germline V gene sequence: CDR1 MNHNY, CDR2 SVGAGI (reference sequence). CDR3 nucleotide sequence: TGTGCCAGCAGCGTCAGGGGGTACTATGGCTACACCTTC. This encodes CASSVRGYYGYTF.

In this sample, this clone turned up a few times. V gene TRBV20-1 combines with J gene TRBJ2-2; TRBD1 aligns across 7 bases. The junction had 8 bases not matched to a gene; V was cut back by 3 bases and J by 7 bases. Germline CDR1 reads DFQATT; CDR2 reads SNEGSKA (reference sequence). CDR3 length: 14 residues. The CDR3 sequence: CSASARGSGGELFF. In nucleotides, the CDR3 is TGCAGTGCTAGTGCCAGGGGGAGTGGCGGGGAGCTGTTTTTT.

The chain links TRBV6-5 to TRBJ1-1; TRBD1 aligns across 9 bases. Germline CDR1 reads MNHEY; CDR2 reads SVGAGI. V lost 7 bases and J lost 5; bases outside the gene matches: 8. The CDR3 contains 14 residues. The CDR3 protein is CASKGQGMGTEAFF. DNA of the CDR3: TGTGCCAGCAAGGGACAGGGAATGGGGACTGAAGCTTTCTTT.

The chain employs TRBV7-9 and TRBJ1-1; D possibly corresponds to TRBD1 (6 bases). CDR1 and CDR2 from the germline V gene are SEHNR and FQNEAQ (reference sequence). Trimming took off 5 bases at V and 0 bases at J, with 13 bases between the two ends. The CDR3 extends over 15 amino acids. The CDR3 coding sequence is TGTGCCAGCAGCCCGGGACATATTATGAACACTGAAGCTTTCTTT. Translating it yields CASSPGHIMNTEAFF.

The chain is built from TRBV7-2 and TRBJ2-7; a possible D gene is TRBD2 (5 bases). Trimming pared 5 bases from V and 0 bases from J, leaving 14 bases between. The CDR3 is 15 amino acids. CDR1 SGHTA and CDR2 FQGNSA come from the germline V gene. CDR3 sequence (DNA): TGTGCCAGCAGCCCGACGGGAATCAGCTCCTACGAGCAGTACTTC. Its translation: CASSPTGISSYEQYF.

Here the CDR3 reads CASSPGTGSYGYTF. The CDR3 DNA reads as TGTGCCAGTAGTCCCGGGACAGGGAGTTATGGCTACACCTTC. The chain links TRBV19 to TRBJ1-2; TRBD1 matches at 9 bases. CDR3 size: 14 residues. The germline CDR1 and CDR2 sequences are LNHDA and SQIVND (reference sequence). V shed 5 bases and J 5 bases; nucleotides not matched to a gene: 6.

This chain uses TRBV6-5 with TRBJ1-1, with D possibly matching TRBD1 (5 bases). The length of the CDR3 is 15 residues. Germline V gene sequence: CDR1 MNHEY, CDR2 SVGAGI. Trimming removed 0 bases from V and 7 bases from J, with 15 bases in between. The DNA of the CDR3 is TGTGCCAGCAGTTACTCCATCCTACTTCAGGGTGAAGCTTTCTTT. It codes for CASSYSILLQGEAFF.

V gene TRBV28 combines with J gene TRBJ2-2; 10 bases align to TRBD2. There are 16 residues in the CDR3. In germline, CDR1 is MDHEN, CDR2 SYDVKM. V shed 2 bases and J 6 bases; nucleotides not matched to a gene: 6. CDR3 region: CASSLLAGVIAGELFF. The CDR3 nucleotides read TGTGCCAGCAGTTTACTAGCGGGAGTAATAGCCGGGGAGCTGTTTTTT.

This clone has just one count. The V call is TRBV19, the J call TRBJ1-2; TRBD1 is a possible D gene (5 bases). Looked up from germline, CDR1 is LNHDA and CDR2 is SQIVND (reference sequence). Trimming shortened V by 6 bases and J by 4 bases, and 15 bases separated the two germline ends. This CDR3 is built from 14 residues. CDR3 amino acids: CASRIAGPIYGYTF. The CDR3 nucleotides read TGTGCCAGTAGGATTGCGGGACCGATCTATGGCTACACCTTC.

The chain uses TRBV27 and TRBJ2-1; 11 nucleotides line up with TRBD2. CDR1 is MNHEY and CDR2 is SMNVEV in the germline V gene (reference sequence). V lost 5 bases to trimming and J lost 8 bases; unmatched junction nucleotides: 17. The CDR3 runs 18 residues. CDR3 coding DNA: TGTGCCAGCAGTCATTATGGGCCAATAGCGGGGGGGCCGGATGAGCAGTTCTTC. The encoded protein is CASSHYGPIAGGPDEQFF.

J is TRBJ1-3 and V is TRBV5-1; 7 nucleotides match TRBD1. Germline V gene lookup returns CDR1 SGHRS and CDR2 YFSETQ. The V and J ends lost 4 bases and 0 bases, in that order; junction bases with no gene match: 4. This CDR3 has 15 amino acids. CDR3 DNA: TGCGCCAGCAGCCAGGGGGGCGGCTCTGGAAACACCATATATTTT. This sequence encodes CASSQGGGSGNTIYF.

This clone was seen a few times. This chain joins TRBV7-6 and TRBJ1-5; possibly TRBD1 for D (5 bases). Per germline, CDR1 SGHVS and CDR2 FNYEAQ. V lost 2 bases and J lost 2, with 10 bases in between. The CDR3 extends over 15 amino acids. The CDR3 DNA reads TGTGCCAGCAGCTTACAGGGCAGCGGCAATCAGCCCCAGCATTTT. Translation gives CASSLQGSGNQPQHF.

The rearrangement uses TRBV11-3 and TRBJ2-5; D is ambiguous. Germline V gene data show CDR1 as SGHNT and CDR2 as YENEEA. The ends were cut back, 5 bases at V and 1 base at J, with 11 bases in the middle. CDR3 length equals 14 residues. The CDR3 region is CASSLGTAQETQYF. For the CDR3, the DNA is TGTGCCAGCAGCCTAGGTACAGCCCAAGAGACCCAGTACTTC. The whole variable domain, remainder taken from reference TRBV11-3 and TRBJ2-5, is EAGVVQSPRYKIIEKKQPVAFWCNPISGHNTLYWYLQNLGQGPELLIRYENEEAVDDSQLPKDRFSAERLKGVDSTLKIQPAELGDSAVYLCASSLGTAQETQYFGPGTRLLVL.

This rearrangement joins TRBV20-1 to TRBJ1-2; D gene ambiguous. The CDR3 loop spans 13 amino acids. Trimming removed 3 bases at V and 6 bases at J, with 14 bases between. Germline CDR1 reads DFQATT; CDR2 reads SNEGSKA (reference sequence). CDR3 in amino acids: CSASSSGFNGYTF. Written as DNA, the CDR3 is TGCAGTGCTAGTTCGTCGGGATTCAATGGCTACACCTTC.